This entry is about one T cell receptor beta chain. Its specificity is not known. The data were obtained in a study of T cell responses to AZD1222 COVID-19 vaccine. Study results and caveats: Repertoires were collected only later (after the peak T cell response had occurred).

The assay was immunoSEQ multiplex PCR, and TCRdb's table has in-frame clones only and misses some. The sample includes approximately 80,000 clones, 80% of them seen just once. The receptor was derived from an adult in good health. Sequencing was performed on peripheral blood, taken on day 0 of AZD1222 vaccination.

The CDR3 loop reads CASSFRGNTEAFF. CDR3 DNA sequence: TGTGCCAGCAGCTTCAGGGGGAACACTGAAGCTTTCTTT. The chain is built from TRBV5-4 and TRBJ1-1; possible D gene TRBD1, 6 bases. The CDR3 has 13 amino acids. Germline CDR1 and CDR2: SGHNT and YYREEE (reference sequence). The ends were cut back, 2 bases at V and 1 base at J, with 6 bases in the middle.